The clone carrying this T cell receptor (beta chain) was seen repeatedly, ten times or more. This specimen belongs to a study of human T cells and chemical hapten exposure. Germline V gene data show CDR1 as ENHRY and CDR2 as SYGVKD. Trimming pared 4 bases from V and 8 bases from J, leaving 17 bases between. This CDR3 has 14 amino acids. TCRdb processed the RACE reads anew with MiXCR; each CDR3 protein has one entry. The sample holds approximately 370,000 distinct CDR3 sequences; around 5.5% are singletons and the top ten take 7% to 10%. The time point was: pre-sensitization, week 0. The treatment: therapeutic diphenylcyclopropenone sensitization with weekly scalp DPC.

The chain couples TRBV10-3 to TRBJ1-2; D is unclear. The receptor's source is a woman aged 18-30 years with alopecia areata. Some clones in this sample may be carry-over from other donors' samples. The source was whole blood, collected in connection with sensitization to the hapten diphenylcyclopropenone (DPC). As DNA, the CDR3 is TGTGCCATCAGTGCCGCTCCGGGAACTCGGGGCTACACCTTC. Protein: CAISAAPGTRGYTF.